Listed below are T cell receptor beta chains from one sample, sequenced in a study of control samples from healthy donors and cancer patients. Profiling relied on immunoSEQ multiplex PCR, and the TCRdb table lists in-frame clones only, not all of them. The data hold about 190,000 clones, with just under 95% observed a single time. The specimen sequenced was blood. These receptors all stem from a man in his late teens or twenties in good health. Each CDR3 is given with its conserved first and last residue. A D gene is named only where the DNA matches it firmly. Size is omitted from some rows. Given values are once, few, many or a class for expanded clones.

>.|TRBV10-3|.|TRBJ1-5
TGTGCCATCAGTGAGGGGGCTAGCAATCAGCCCCAGCATTTT
CAISEGASNQPQHF
>once|TRBV18|.|TRBJ2-1
TGTGCCAGCTCACCACTAGCCTCCTACAATGAGCAGTTCTTC
CASSPLASYNEQFF
>.|TRBV12-3/TRBV12-4|TRBD1|TRBJ1-2
TGTGCCAGCAGTCATCGGACAGGGCCCTACTACACCTTC
CASSHRTGPYYTF
>.|TRBV6-5|.|TRBJ2-5
TGTGCCAGCAGTTACTCAGAAGAGACCCAGTACTTC
CASSYSEETQYF
>.|TRBV6-1|TRBD1|TRBJ2-5
TGTGCCAGCAGTGTGATTGAGGGGACAGTGGAAGAGACCCAGTACTTC
CASSVIEGTVEETQYF
>.|TRBV3-1/TRBV3-2|TRBD2|TRBJ2-5
TGTGCCAGCAGCCCCCTAGCGGGCTTCGGGAGGGAGACCCAGTACTTC
CASSPLAGFGRETQYF
>.|TRBV5-1|.|TRBJ2-1
TGCGCCAGCAGCCTCCCACCGGGGCGTGAGCAGTTCTTC
CASSLPPGREQFF
>.|TRBV3-1/TRBV3-2|TRBD1|TRBJ1-3
TGTGCCAGCAGCCGGCTATTCGGAACAGGGGGCGAGAACACCATATATTTT
CASSRLFGTGGENTIYF
>.|TRBV19|TRBD1|TRBJ1-1
TGTGCCAGTAGTCGACAGGGAAGGGGCACTGAAGCTTTCTTT
CASSRQGRGTEAFF
>.|TRBV7-6|TRBD1|TRBJ2-1
TGTGCCAGCAGCCCCAAGGGGGCAGGAGGACCCTACAATGAGCAGTTCTTC
CASSPKGAGGPYNEQFF
>.|TRBV29-1|.|TRBJ2-1
TGCAGCGTTTCGCCGGGGATCAATGAGCAGTTCTTC
CSVSPGINEQFF
>.|TRBV5-4|.|TRBJ2-5
TGTGCCAGCAGCTTGGCGACTACAGAAGAGACCCAGTACTTC
CASSLATTEETQYF
>.|TRBV4-1|.|TRBJ1-1
TGCGCCAGCAGCCAAGATGGGGTGGAGACTGAAGCTTTCTTT
CASSQDGVETEAFF
>.|TRBV6-5|TRBD1|TRBJ2-3
TGTGCCAGCAGGGGACAGGGGTTCACAGATACGCAGTATTTT
CASRGQGFTDTQYF
>.|TRBV3-1/TRBV3-2|.|TRBJ2-2
TGTGCCAGCAGCGTAGGGACGGGGAACACCGGGGAGCTGTTTTTT
CASSVGTGNTGELFF
>.|TRBV24-1|.|TRBJ1-4
TGTGCCACCAGTTCCGGTTTCAATAATGAAAAACTGTTTTTT
CATSSGFNNEKLFF
>.|TRBV7-3|.|TRBJ2-5
TGTGCCAGCAGCCGGACAGCCCAAGAGACCCAGTACTTC
CASSRTAQETQYF
>.|TRBV5-1|.|TRBJ1-1
TGCGCCAGCAGCTTGGAATCTACAGGGAGGAACACTGAAGCTTTCTTT
CASSLESTGRNTEAFF
>.|TRBV2|.|TRBJ1-2
TGTGCCAGCAGTGAGCGGCAGGGTTCGGATGGCTACACCTTC
CASSERQGSDGYTF
>.|TRBV30|.|TRBJ1-1
TGTGCCTGGAGCCGGGAGAACACTGAAGCTTTCTTT
CAWSRENTEAFF
>.|TRBV7-2|TRBD2|TRBJ2-1
TGTGCCAGCAGCCCAGAGGCGGGGGATTACAATGAGCAGTTCTTC
CASSPEAGDYNEQFF
>.|TRBV3-1/TRBV3-2|.|TRBJ2-5
TGTGCCAGCAGCCAAGGTGGGGTAGAGACCCAGTACTTC
CASSQGGVETQYF
>.|TRBV15|.|TRBJ2-7
TGTGCCACCAGCAGAGAAAGCTCCTACGAGCAGTACTTC
CATSRESSYEQYF
>.|TRBV2|TRBD1|TRBJ1-5
TGTGCCAGCAGCACAACCGGGACAGGGTTCAATCAGCCCCAGCATTTT
CASSTTGTGFNQPQHF
>.|TRBV27|.|TRBJ2-7
TGTGCCAGCAGTTTATCCCCCGCCTACGAGCAGTACTTC
CASSLSPAYEQYF
>few|TRBV27|.|TRBJ2-3
TGTGCCAGCAGTTTAGGCGTCACAGATACGCAGTATTTT
CASSLGVTDTQYF